This T cell receptor (beta chain) emerged from a study of T cells in Graves' hyperthyroidism and ophthalmopathy (dated by TCRdb to about 2019). About the full investigation: Peripheral blood samples were taken at the time of initial diagnosis, prior to any treatment. TCR V-J signatures able to tell the groups apart were searched for in a discovery cohort of 95 or so patients, of whom 43 had Graves' ophthalmopathy and more than 55 had stable Graves' hyperthyroidism. Whether ophthalmopathy could be predicted prospectively was tested in an independent validation cohort made up of some 20 hyperthyroidism patients plus 17 patients who later progressed to ophthalmopathy. The 85 to 100 discovery patients were randomly split 7:3 into training and test sets. Thyroid tissue and blood T-cell repertoires from several Graves' hyperthyroidism patients were also compared in the study. After blood sampling, hyperthyroidism patients were treated with methimazole at a starting dose of 30 mg daily, and ophthalmopathy patients were treated with high-dose intravenous methylprednisolone. The paper reports TCR Vbeta CDR3 sequencing of more than 120 peripheral blood samples: some 41 ophthalmopathy, 75 to 80 hyperthyroidism and around 17 progressor patients.

Study-wide findings and limitations: No statistical method was used to fix the sample size in advance, and group allocation was not hidden from the investigators. A model built on a 13 V-J signature distinguished ophthalmopathy from stable hyperthyroidism, reaching approximately 89% sensitivity and about 81% specificity in cross-validation and 80%/75% in testing. In validation, progression to ophthalmopathy was predicted by the model with more than 65% sensitivity and 72.22% specificity, a median of approximately 6.5 months before onset. Most expanded thyroid clonotypes (frequency above 0.001) were also detected in blood, suggesting blood repertoires may reflect thyroid immune responses.

Hyperthyroidism patients were aged 18 to 65 years and newly diagnosed, with disease duration of less than 2 months. Exclusion was applied to patients with uncontrolled infections, other autoimmune diseases, pregnancy or lactation. Diagnoses were based on clinical symptoms, serum thyroxine and TRAb, thyroid ultrasound and orbital computed tomography. For progressor patients, blood was drawn at the first diagnosis of hyperthyroidism, before any ophthalmopathy symptoms had appeared. Ficoll-Paque density gradient centrifugation was used to isolate PBMCs from 9.5 to 10 ml of fresh peripheral blood. Progressor patients were first diagnosed with Graves' hyperthyroidism and then developed ophthalmopathy during follow-up. Total RNA was extracted with Trizol reagent, and quality was checked on an Agilent 2100 Bioanalyzer. This clonotype was seen repeatedly, ten times or more. It has no known antigen specificity. Base qualities are not at hand, and no much larger clone is one base apart.

The TCR beta CDR3 regions were amplified from RNA transcripts. The first round of RT-PCR for the TCR CDR3 was performed with the HTBI primer set and the Qiagen OneStep RT-PCR kit. Libraries were constructed in a second round of multiplex PCR, after which size selection and purification were performed. The libraries were sequenced on an Illumina HiSeq2000 using paired-end 100 bp reads. The study's processing was this. SOAPnuke was used to process the raw data, with reads discarded if the reads contained adapters or uncalled bases, had a mean Phred below 15, or lacked an exact constant-primer or identifier match. COPE v1.2.5 was used to merge high-quality paired reads, and clonotypes were defined as unique nucleotide sequences. MiTCR v1.1 was used to align the clonotypes against IMGT TRBV, TRBD and TRBJ reference segments. Analysis was restricted to V-J combinations with a frequency above 0.0001, which covered 98% to 99.2% of repertoires. A TCS score was defined as the ratio of F50 (clonal expansion) to E x V (chaos), with BLOSUM62-based TCRdist applied between CDR3 peptides within each V-J. Welch's t-statistics and random forest reduced 500 to 550 V-J features to roughly 13, which were used in a naive Bayes classifier (R e1071). TCRdb reprocessed the public reads (quality trimming at Q25 with fastp, clone calling with MiXCR) and kept in-frame beta chains. Rows are unified per CDR3 protein, each entry keeping the most common DNA and genes. TCRdb, rather than the study authors, made the V and J calls. This sample is represented by about 280,000 distinct CDR3 sequences; 20% to 30% of them were singletons. Around 30% of the sample lies in the top ten.

The germline V gene (reference sequence) yields MNHNY for CDR1 and SVGAGI for CDR2. Taken from cysteine to phenylalanine, the CDR3 has 15 residues. Left in the record is the CDR3 DNA by itself, 45 bases read in frame from the first base. Trimmed from V: 4 bases; trimmed from J: 6 bases; junction bases lacking a gene match: 7. The chain was built from TRBV6-6 and TRBJ1-4; 8 of the junction bases match TRBD1. The sequence was collected from a middle-aged man with Graves' hyperthyroidism that later progressed to Graves' ophthalmopathy. The specimen was blood. The CDR3 protein sequence reads: CASSSGGASHEKLFF. The DNA sequence is as follows: TGTGCCAGCAGTTCAGGGGGCGCTTCGCATGAAAAACTGTTTTTT.